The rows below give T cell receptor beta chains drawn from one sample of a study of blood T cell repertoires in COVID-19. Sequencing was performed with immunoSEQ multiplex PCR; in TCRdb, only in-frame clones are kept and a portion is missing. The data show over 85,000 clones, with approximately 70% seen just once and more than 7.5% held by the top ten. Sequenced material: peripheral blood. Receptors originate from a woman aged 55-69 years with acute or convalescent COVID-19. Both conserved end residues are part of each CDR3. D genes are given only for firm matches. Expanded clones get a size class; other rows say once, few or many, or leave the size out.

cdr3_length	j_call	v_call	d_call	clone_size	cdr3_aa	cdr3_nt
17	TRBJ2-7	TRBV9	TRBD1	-	CASSAEIGTGISYEQYF	TGTGCCAGCAGCGCAGAGATTGGGACAGGGATTTCCTACGAGCAGTACTTC
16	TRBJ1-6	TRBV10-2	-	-	CASRTVTGTVFSPLHF	TGCGCCAGCAGGACCGTTACAGGGACGGTTTTTTCACCCCTCCACTTT
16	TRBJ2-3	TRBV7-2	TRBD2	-	CASSRKRGAQTDTQYF	TGTGCCAGCAGCCGTAAGCGGGGGGCCCAAACAGATACGCAGTATTTT
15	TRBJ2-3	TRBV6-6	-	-	CASSPTGHMTDTQYF	TGTGCCAGCAGCCCCACGGGACATATGACAGATACGCAGTATTTT
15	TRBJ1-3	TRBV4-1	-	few	CASSTTASSGNTIYF	TGCGCCAGCAGCACTACGGCTTCATCTGGAAACACCATATATTTT
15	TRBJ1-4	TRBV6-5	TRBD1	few	CASTPGDRGFEKLFF	TGTGCCAGCACTCCTGGGGACAGAGGCTTTGAAAAACTGTTTTTT
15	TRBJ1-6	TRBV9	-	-	CASSAGGRGNSPLHF	TGTGCCAGCAGCGCCGGCGGACGGGGGAATTCACCCCTCCACTTT
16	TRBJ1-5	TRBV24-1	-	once	CATSDGGMSGHQPQHF	TGTGCCACCAGTGACGGAGGGATGTCGGGCCATCAGCCCCAGCATTTT
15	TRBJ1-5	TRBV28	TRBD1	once	CASNPDREWSQPQHF	TGTGCCAGCAACCCCGACAGGGAGTGGAGTCAGCCCCAGCATTTT
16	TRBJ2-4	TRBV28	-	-	CASSSGGSSAKNIQYF	TGTGCCAGCTCATCAGGGGGGAGTAGCGCCAAAAACATTCAGTACTTC
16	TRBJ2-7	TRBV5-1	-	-	CASSLTSDRSSYEQYF	TGCGCCAGCAGCTTGACAAGCGACAGGAGCTCCTACGAGCAGTACTTC
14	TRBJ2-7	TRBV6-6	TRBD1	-	CASSYRGQGSEQYF	TGTGCCAGCAGTTACCGCGGACAGGGCTCCGAGCAGTACTTC
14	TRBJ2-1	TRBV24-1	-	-	CATQAGTRYNEQFF	TGTGCCACGCAAGCGGGGACACGTTACAATGAGCAGTTCTTC
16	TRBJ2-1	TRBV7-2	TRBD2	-	CASREGLAGVRNEQFF	TGTGCCAGCAGAGAGGGACTAGCGGGGGTTAGGAATGAGCAGTTCTTC
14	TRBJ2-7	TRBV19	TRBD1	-	CASSISDRGREQYF	TGTGCCAGTAGTATCTCGGACAGGGGGCGCGAGCAGTACTTC
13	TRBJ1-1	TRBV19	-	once	CASSQGQVTEAFF	TGTGCCAGTAGTCAGGGTCAAGTCACTGAAGCTTTCTTT
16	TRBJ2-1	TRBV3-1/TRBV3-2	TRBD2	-	CASSPLAGGSYNEQFF	TGTGCCAGCAGCCCTCTAGCGGGGGGTTCCTACAATGAGCAGTTCTTC
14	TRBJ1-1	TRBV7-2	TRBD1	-	CASSTRTGNTEAFF	TGTGCCAGCAGCACACGGACAGGGAACACTGAAGCTTTCTTT
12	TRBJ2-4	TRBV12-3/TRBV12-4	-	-	CASSLIRGIQYF	TGTGCCAGCAGTTTAATTAGGGGCATTCAGTACTTC
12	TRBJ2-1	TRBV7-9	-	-	CASSLLNNEQFF	TGTGCCAGCAGCCTACTCAACAATGAGCAGTTCTTC
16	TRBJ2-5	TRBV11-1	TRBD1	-	CASSLGQGRPQETQYF	TGTGCCAGCAGCTTAGGACAGGGCAGGCCGCAAGAGACCCAGTACTTC
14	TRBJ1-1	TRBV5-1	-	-	CASSLAGSVTEAFF	TGCGCCAGCAGCTTGGCAGGCTCGGTGACTGAAGCTTTCTTT
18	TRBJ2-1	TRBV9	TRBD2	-	CASSISGTSGGPYNEQFF	TGTGCCAGCAGCATCTCCGGGACTAGCGGGGGCCCTTACAATGAGCAGTTCTTC
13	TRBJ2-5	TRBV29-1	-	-	CSVTLGGQETQYF	TGCAGCGTGACGCTAGGAGGGCAAGAGACCCAGTACTTC
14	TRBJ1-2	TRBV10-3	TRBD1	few	CAISELPGGKGYTF	TGTGCCATCAGTGAACTACCAGGGGGAAAGGGCTACACCTTC
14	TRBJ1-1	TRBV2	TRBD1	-	CASRRQGAATEAFF	TGTGCCAGCAGGAGACAGGGGGCGGCCACTGAAGCTTTCTTT
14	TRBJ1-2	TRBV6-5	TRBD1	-	CASRLSQGGYGYTF	TGTGCCAGCAGGCTGTCGCAGGGGGGCTATGGCTACACCTTC
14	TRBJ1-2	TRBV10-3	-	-	CAISSSTENYGYTF	TGTGCCATCAGTTCTTCGACAGAGAACTATGGCTACACCTTC
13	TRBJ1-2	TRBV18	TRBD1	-	CASSPRDRDGYTF	TGTGCCAGCTCACCCCGGGACAGGGATGGCTACACCTTC
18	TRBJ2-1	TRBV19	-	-	CASSLLRQKATNYNEQFF	TGTGCCAGTAGTCTGCTGCGACAGAAGGCAACCAATTACAATGAGCAGTTCTTC
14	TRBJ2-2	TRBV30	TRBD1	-	CAIEGQANTGELFF	TGTGCCATTGAAGGACAGGCGAACACCGGGGAGCTGTTTTTT
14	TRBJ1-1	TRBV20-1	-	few	CSASEGAWNTEAFF	TGCAGTGCTAGTGAAGGGGCCTGGAACACTGAAGCTTTCTTT
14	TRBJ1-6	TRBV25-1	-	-	CASSEYAGYSPLHF	TGTGCCAGCAGTGAATATGCAGGCTATTCACCCCTCCACTTT
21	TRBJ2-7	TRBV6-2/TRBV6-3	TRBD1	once	CASSFLKGTGGLGVSSYEQYF	TGTGCCAGCAGTTTCCTGAAGGGGACAGGGGGCTTAGGGGTGAGCTCCTACGAGCAGTACTTC
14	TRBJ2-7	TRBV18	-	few	CASSQAQQVYEQYF	TGTGCCAGCTCCCAGGCCCAGCAGGTCTACGAGCAGTACTTC
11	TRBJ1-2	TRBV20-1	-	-	CSASVPAGYTF	TGCAGTGCTAGCGTCCCCGCGGGCTACACCTTC